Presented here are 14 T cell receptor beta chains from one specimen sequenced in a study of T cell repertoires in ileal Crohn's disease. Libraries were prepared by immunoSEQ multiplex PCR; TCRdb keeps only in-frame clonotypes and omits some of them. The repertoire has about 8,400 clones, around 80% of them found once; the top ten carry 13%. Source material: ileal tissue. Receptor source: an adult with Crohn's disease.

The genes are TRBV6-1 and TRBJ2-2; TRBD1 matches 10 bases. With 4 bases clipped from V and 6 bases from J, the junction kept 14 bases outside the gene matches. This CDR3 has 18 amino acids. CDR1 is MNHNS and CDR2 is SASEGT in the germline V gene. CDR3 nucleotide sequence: TGTGCCAGCAGTGCGCGACAGGGGGCTATCTTCAACGCCGGGGAGCTGTTTTTT. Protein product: CASSARQGAIFNAGELFF.

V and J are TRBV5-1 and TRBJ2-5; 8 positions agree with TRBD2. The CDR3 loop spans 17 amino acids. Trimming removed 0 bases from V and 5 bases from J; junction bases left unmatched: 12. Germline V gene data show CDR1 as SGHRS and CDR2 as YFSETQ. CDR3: CASSLGEREIIWETQYF. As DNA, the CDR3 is TGCGCCAGCAGCTTGGGGGAGCGGGAGATAATCTGGGAGACCCAGTACTTC. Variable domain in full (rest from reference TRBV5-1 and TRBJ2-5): KAGVTQTPRYLIKTRGQQVTLSCSPISGHRSVSWYQQTPGQGLQFLFEYFSETQRNKGNFPGRFSGRQFSNSRSEMNVSTLELGDSALYLCASSLGEREIIWETQYFGPGTRLLVL.

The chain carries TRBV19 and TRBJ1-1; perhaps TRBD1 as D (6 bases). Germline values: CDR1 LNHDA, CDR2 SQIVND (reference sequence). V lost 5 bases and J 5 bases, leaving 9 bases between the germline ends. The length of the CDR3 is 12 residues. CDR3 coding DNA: TGTGCCAGTAGTCGAGGGGGGACTGAAGCTTTCTTT. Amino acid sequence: CASSRGGTEAFF.

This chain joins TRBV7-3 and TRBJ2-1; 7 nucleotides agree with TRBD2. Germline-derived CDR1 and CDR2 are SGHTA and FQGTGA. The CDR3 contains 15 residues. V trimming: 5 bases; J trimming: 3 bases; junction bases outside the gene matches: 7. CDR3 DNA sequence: TGTGCCAGCAGCCTGCAAGCGGGATACTACAATGAGCAGTTCTTC. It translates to CASSLQAGYYNEQFF.

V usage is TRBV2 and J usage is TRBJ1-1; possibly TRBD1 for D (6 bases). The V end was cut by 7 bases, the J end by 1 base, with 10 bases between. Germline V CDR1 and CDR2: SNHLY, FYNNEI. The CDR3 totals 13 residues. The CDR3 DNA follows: TGTGCCAGCAACAGGGAGGGGAACACTGAAGCTTTCTTT. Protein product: CASNREGNTEAFF.

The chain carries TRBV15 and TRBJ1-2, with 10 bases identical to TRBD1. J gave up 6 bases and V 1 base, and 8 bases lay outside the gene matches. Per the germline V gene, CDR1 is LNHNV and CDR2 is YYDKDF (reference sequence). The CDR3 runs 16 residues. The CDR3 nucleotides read TGTGCCACCAGCAGAGGCCGCCGGGACAGGGGTCATGGCTACACCTTC. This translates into CATSRGRRDRGHGYTF.

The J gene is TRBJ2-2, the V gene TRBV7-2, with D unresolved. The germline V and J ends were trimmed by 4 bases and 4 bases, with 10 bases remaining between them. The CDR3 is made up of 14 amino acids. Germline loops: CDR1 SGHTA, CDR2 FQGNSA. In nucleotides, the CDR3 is TGTGCCAGCAGCTACCGGCTAACCACCGGGGAGCTGTTTTTT. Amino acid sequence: CASSYRLTTGELFF. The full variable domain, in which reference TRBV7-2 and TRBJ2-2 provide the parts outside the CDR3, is GAGVSQSPSNKVTEKGKDVELRCDPISGHTALYWYRQSLGQGLEFLIYFQGNSAPDKSGLPSDRFSAERTGGSVSTLTIQRTQQEDSAVYLCASSYRLTTGELFFGEGSRLTVL.

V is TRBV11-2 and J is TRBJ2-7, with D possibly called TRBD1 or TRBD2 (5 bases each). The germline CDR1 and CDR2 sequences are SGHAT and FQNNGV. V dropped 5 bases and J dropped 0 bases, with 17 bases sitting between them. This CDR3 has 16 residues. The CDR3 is CASSAQLGVSSYEQYF. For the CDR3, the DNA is TGTGCCAGCAGCGCCCAGCTGGGGGTGAGCTCCTACGAGCAGTACTTC. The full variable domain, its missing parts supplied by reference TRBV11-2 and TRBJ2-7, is EAGVAQSPRYKIIEKRQSVAFWCNPISGHATLYWYQQILGQGPKLLIQFQNNGVVDDSQLPKDRFSAERLKGVDSTLKIQPAKLEDSAVYLCASSAQLGVSSYEQYFGPGTRLTVT.

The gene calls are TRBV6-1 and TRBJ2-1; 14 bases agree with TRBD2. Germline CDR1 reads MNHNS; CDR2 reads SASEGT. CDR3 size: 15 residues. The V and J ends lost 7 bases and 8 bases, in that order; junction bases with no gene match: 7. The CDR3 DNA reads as TGTGCCAGCACCGGACTAGCGGGAGGTTCCGATGAGCAGTTCTTC. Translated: CASTGLAGGSDEQFF.

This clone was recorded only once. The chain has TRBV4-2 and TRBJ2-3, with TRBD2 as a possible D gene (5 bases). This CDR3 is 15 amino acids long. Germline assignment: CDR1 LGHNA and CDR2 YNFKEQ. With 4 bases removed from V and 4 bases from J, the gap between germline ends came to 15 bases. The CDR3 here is CASSPLEGESDTQYF. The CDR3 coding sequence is TGTGCCAGCAGCCCCTTAGAGGGAGAATCAGATACGCAGTATTTT.

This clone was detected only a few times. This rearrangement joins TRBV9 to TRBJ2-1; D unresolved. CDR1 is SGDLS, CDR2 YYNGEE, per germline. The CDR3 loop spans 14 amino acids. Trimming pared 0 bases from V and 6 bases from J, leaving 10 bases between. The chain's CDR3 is CASSVEGRSNEQFF. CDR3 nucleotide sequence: TGTGCCAGCAGCGTAGAGGGTAGGTCCAATGAGCAGTTCTTC.

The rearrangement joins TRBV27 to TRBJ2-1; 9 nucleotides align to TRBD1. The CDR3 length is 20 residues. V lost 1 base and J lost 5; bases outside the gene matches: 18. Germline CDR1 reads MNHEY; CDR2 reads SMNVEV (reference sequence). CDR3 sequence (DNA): TGTGCCAGCAGTTTATTCCCGGAACCGGGACAGGGAATAAAGGACAATGAGCAGTTCTTC. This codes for CASSLFPEPGQGIKDNEQFF.

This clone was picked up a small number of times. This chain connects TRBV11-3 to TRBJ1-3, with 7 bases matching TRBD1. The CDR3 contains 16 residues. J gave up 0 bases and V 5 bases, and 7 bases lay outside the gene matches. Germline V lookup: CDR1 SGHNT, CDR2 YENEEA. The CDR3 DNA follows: TGTGCCAGCAGCCCCCAGGGGGTCGTCTCTGGAAACACCATATATTTT. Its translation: CASSPQGVVSGNTIYF.

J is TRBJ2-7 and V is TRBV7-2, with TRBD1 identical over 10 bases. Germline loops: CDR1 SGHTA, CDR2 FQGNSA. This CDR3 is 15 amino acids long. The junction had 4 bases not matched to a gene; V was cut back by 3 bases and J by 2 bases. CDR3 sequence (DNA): TGTGCCAGCAGCTTTTCCGGGACAGGGGCCTACGAGCAGTACTTC. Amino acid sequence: CASSFSGTGAYEQYF.